This entry lists 19 T cell receptor beta chains sequenced from one sample in a study of beta chain features in type 1 diabetes. Since all of the isolated RNA was reverse transcribed, expressed TCRB transcripts were what got sequenced. Measured with immunoSEQ multiplex PCR; TCRdb has only the in-frame clones, and not every one. The sample contains a few hundred thousand clones, 30% of which appear only once. The sequencing input was naive CD4+ T cells from blood. These receptors were collected from a man between 18 and 35 years old in good health.

This chain links TRBV27 with TRBJ2-7, with 9 bases matching TRBD1. Germline V gene sequence: CDR1 MNHEY, CDR2 SMNVEV (reference sequence). Losses at the gene ends were 5 bases for V and 1 base for J; bases not matched to a gene: 9. The CDR3 covers 16 residues. CDR3 protein: CASSKTGGDLSYEQYF. The CDR3 DNA follows: TGTGCCAGCAGTAAAACAGGGGGCGATCTTTCCTACGAGCAGTACTTC.

V is TRBV6-5 and J is TRBJ2-7; D unresolved. Per the germline V gene, CDR1 is MNHEY and CDR2 is SVGAGI. Trimming cost V 6 bases and J 6 bases, with 12 bases left between them. The CDR3 contains 12 residues. CDR3 nucleotide sequence: TGTGCCAGCAGCTCCCCCATATCCGAGCAGTACTTC. Translated, it gives CASSSPISEQYF.

This clone was counted only a few times. The V gene is TRBV7-2, the J gene TRBJ1-3; D uncertain. With 3 bases removed from V and 2 bases from J, the gap between germline ends came to 8 bases. The germline gives CDR1 SGHTA, CDR2 FQGNSA. This CDR3 has 14 residues. The CDR3 loop reads CASSFSGTGNTIYF. Here the CDR3 DNA reads TGTGCCAGCAGCTTCTCCGGGACTGGAAACACCATATATTTT. The full variable domain, completed using reference TRBV7-2 and TRBJ1-3, is GAGVSQSPSNKVTEKGKDVELRCDPISGHTALYWYRQSLGQGLEFLIYFQGNSAPDKSGLPSDRFSAERTGGSVSTLTIQRTQQEDSAVYLCASSFSGTGNTIYFGEGSWLTVV.

This chain links TRBV9 with TRBJ2-7, with 8 bases lining up with TRBD1. CDR1 SGDLS and CDR2 YYNGEE come from the germline V gene. V lost 3 bases to trimming and J lost 3 bases; unmatched junction nucleotides: 8. CDR3 length: 15 amino acids. The CDR3 DNA reads as TGTGCCAGCAGCGATAGACAGGGGACCCTCTACGAGCAGTACTTC. It codes for CASSDRQGTLYEQYF.

This clone was seen more than once but under ten times. The V gene is TRBV28, the J gene TRBJ2-7; tentatively, D is TRBD2 (5 bases). The V end lost 5 bases, the J end lost 6 bases, and 11 bases lay between the germline ends. The CDR3 sequence is 12 residues long. Germline CDR1 and CDR2: MDHEN and SYDVKM. In DNA form, the CDR3 reads TGTGCCAGCAGTATACTAGATGGCGAGCAGTACTTC. Translation: CASSILDGEQYF. The whole variable domain, filled in from reference TRBV28 and TRBJ2-7, reads DVKVTQSSRYLVKRTGEKVFLECVQDMDHENMFWYRQDPGLGLRLIYFSYDVKMKEKGDIPEGYSVSREKKERFSLILESASTNQTSMYLCASSILDGEQYFGPGTRLTVT.

This clone was detected a few times. The CDR3 nucleotides read TGTGCCTGGAGCTACCTTAATGTGGAGCAGTTCTTC. Residues: CAWSYLNVEQFF. The gene calls are TRBV30 and TRBJ2-1; D not certain. In germline, CDR1 is GTSNPN, CDR2 SVGIG (reference sequence). V lost 3 bases and J lost 10, with 13 bases in between. This CDR3 has 12 amino acids.

This clone was observed a handful of times. The J gene is TRBJ2-1, the V gene TRBV18; 10 positions agree with TRBD1. Looked up from germline, CDR1 is KGHSH and CDR2 is LQKENI. J gave up 9 bases and V 3 bases, and 5 bases lay outside the gene matches. CDR3 length equals 14 residues. The CDR3 here is CASSPGDRGPEQFF. The CDR3 region has the DNA TGTGCCAGCTCACCCGGAGACAGGGGGCCTGAGCAGTTCTTC.

The chain joins TRBV7-9 to TRBJ2-3, with TRBD1 as a possible D gene (5 bases). V was clipped by 2 bases and J by 1 base, with 13 bases between them. This CDR3 spans 16 amino acids. From germline, CDR1 is SEHNR and CDR2 FQNEAQ (reference sequence). The CDR3 spells CASSLWAGSRTDTQYF. The CDR3 DNA is TGTGCCAGCAGCTTATGGGCAGGGTCCCGCACAGATACGCAGTATTTT.

The CDR3 protein is CASSFGAATYEQYF. CDR3 nucleotide sequence: TGTGCCAGCAGCTTTGGGGCAGCTACCTACGAGCAGTACTTC. The chain joins TRBV7-9 to TRBJ2-7, with a possible D match to TRBD1 (5 bases). The ends were cut back, 3 bases at V and 2 bases at J, with 11 bases in the middle. The CDR3 is 14 amino acids. The germline CDR1 and CDR2 sequences are SEHNR and FQNEAQ (reference sequence).

The chain carries TRBV5-5 and TRBJ2-5; 7 nucleotides agree with TRBD1. With V trimmed by 4 bases and J by 1 base, 13 bases remained unmatched. Germline CDR1 is SGHKS and CDR2 is YYEKEE (reference sequence). This CDR3 is 17 amino acids long. CDR3: CASSPTNGQASQETQYF. The CDR3 coding sequence is TGTGCCAGCAGCCCAACCAATGGACAGGCTAGCCAAGAGACCCAGTACTTC.

The V and J genes are TRBV5-6 and TRBJ2-3, with D perhaps TRBD1 (6 bases). Germline-derived CDR1 and CDR2 are SGHDT and YYEEEE. The CDR3 is made up of 15 amino acids. V lost 4 bases to trimming and J lost 2 bases, with 14 bases between them. The CDR3 loop reads CASSLLDRTTDTQYF. As DNA, the CDR3 is TGTGCCAGCAGCCTGCTAGACAGGACCACAGATACGCAGTATTTT.

The chain has TRBV5-1 and TRBJ2-5; 8 bases are a match to TRBD1. This CDR3 is built from 14 residues. V trimming: 3 bases; J trimming: 3 bases; junction bases outside the gene matches: 4. Germline CDR1 SGHRS, CDR2 YFSETQ. The CDR3 DNA reads TGCGCCAGCAGCTACGGGACAGGCGAAGAGACCCAGTACTTC. It yields the protein CASSYGTGEETQYF. The whole variable domain, filled in from reference TRBV5-1 and TRBJ2-5, reads KAGVTQTPRYLIKTRGQQVTLSCSPISGHRSVSWYQQTPGQGLQFLFEYFSETQRNKGNFPGRFSGRQFSNSRSEMNVSTLELGDSALYLCASSYGTGEETQYFGPGTRLLVL.

In its sample, this clone was seen a few times. The chain carries TRBV2 and TRBJ2-2; D possibly uses TRBD1 or TRBD2 (6 bases each). CDR1 SNHLY and CDR2 FYNNEI come from the germline V gene. The V gene lost 6 bases and the J gene lost 6 bases, with 20 bases spanning the gap. The CDR3 extends over 16 amino acids. The DNA of the CDR3 is TGTGCCAGCAGCGCCCTAGGGGGGCTATCAGCCGGGGAGCTGTTTTTT. It translates to CASSALGGLSAGELFF.

This clone has just a few counts. This chain links TRBV9 with TRBJ2-3; D is undetermined. The CDR3 spans 12 residues. Trimming took off 3 bases at V and 2 bases at J, with 4 bases between the two ends. CDR1 and CDR2 from the germline V gene are SGDLS and YYNGEE. The CDR3 protein is CASSANTDTQYF. The CDR3 DNA follows: TGTGCCAGCAGCGCCAACACAGATACGCAGTATTTT. Full variable domain (missing parts from reference TRBV9 and TRBJ2-3): DSGVTQTPKHLITATGQRVTLRCSPRSGDLSVYWYQQSLDQGLQFLIQYYNGEERAKGNILERFSAQQFPDLHSELNLSSLELGDSALYFCASSANTDTQYFGPGTRLTVL.

This chain joins TRBV29-1 and TRBJ2-7; 7 bases are a match to TRBD2. This CDR3 contains 13 residues. V shed 6 bases, J shed 2 bases, and the junction held 7 bases outside the gene matches. Germline CDR1 SQVTM, CDR2 ANQGSEA. CDR3 amino acids: CSVAVGGTYEQYF. The DNA of the CDR3 is TGCAGCGTAGCGGTGGGGGGGACCTACGAGCAGTACTTC.

V usage is TRBV25-1 and J usage is TRBJ1-1; 8 nucleotides line up with TRBD1. The CDR3 has 14 residues. Germline V gene data show CDR1 as MGHDK and CDR2 as SYGVNS. The trim removed 8 bases at V and 3 bases at J, leaving 8 bases unmatched. The CDR3 DNA is TGTGCCAGCTCACTCCAGGGGGCGGACACTGAAGCTTTCTTT. This sequence encodes CASSLQGADTEAFF.

V is TRBV2 and J is TRBJ1-1; D unclear. Trimming cost V 3 bases and J 1 base, with 6 bases left between them. The CDR3 is made up of 13 amino acids. Germline values: CDR1 SNHLY, CDR2 FYNNEI. CDR3 in amino acids: CASSDETNTEAFF. DNA for the CDR3: TGTGCCAGCAGTGACGAGACGAACACTGAAGCTTTCTTT.

The gene calls are TRBV30 and TRBJ2-3, with a weak D call TRBD2 (6 bases). V lost 4 bases to trimming and J lost 3 bases, with 11 bases between them. This CDR3 comprises 13 residues. From germline, CDR1 is GTSNPN and CDR2 SVGIG (reference sequence). CDR3 sequence reads: CAWKVGGTDTQYF. The CDR3 region has the DNA TGTGCCTGGAAGGTTGGGGGGACAGATACGCAGTATTTT. The full variable domain, in which reference TRBV30 and TRBJ2-3 provide the parts outside the CDR3, is SQTIHQWPATLVQPVGSPLSLECTVEGTSNPNLYWYRQAAGRGLQLLFYSVGIGQISSEVPQNLSASRPQDRQFILSSKKLLLSDSGFYLCAWKVGGTDTQYFGPGTRLTVL.

This clone occurred a few times. The chain uses TRBV5-6 and TRBJ2-1; TRBD2 is a possible D gene (5 bases). This CDR3 has 13 amino acids. In germline, CDR1 is SGHDT, CDR2 YYEEEE. The V and J ends lost 0 bases and 7 bases respectively, with 8 bases between them. CDR3 sequence (DNA): TGTGCCAGCAGCTTGGTGGGCGGGAATGAGCAGTTCTTC. Translated: CASSLVGGNEQFF.